This record looks at one TCR beta chain sequence and its context. It lacks a known antigen. A read error may produce the germline difference seen at one junction end. This record belongs to a study of CD4 and CD8 cells across lung adenocarcinoma regions (dated 2018 in TCRdb). Background for the entire study: To look at intratumor heterogeneity in the T cell receptor repertoire, the study compared tumor centers against tumor margins.

Donors were patients with localized lung adenocarcinoma, a subtype of non-small cell lung cancer. The samples were taken from the margins of localized lung adenocarcinomas. For TCR repertoire analysis, CD8+ T cells taken from tumor tissue were profiled apart from CD4+ T cells. To prepare the library, PCR was applied. Sequencing was carried out with a HiSeq X Ten. The public reads were reprocessed in TCRdb via fastp at Q25 and MiXCR, keeping in-frame beta chains. Records with the same CDR3 protein are collapsed into one entry carrying the most frequent genes and DNA. This sample is represented by some 11,000 distinct CDR3 sequences; about 61% of them were singletons. The ten largest clonotypes hold about nine tenths of the sample. Reading from cysteine to phenylalanine, the CDR3 counts 18 amino acids. Only CDR3 DNA is held: 54 bases, read in frame from base 1. The germline V gene encodes CDR1 MNHEY and CDR2 SVGAGI.

The sequenced material came from CD8+ T cells from the margin of a lung tumor. In light of the paper, this sample's cell subset or site label describes: tumor margin region. The sequence was collected from a male donor with lung adenocarcinoma. The CD4 and CD8 labels of this study may be unreliable. This sequence uses TRBV6-5 and TRBJ2-4; TRBD2 lines up with 8 middle nucleotides. The CDR3 region: CASSSIIPGGRGKNTQYF. The nucleotide sequence reads TGTGCCAGCAGTTCGATTATTCCGGGAGGGAGGGGCAAAAACACTCAGTATTTC.